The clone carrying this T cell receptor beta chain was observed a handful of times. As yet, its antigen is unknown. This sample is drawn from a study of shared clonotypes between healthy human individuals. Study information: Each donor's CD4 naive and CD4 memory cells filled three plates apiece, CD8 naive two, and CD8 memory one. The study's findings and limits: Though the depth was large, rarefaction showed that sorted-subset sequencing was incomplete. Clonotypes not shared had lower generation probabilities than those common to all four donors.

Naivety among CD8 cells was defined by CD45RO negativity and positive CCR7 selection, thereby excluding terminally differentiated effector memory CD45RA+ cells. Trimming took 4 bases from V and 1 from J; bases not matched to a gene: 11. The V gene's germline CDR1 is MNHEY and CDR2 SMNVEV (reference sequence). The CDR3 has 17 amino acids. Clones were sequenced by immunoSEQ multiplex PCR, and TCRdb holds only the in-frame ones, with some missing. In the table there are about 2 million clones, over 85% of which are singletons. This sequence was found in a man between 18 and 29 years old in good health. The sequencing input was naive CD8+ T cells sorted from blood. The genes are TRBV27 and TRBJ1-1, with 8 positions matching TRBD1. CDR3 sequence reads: CASSSNRDRPSNTEAFF. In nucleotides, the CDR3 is TGTGCCAGCAGTTCCAACCGGGACAGGCCCTCGAACACTGAAGCTTTCTTT.